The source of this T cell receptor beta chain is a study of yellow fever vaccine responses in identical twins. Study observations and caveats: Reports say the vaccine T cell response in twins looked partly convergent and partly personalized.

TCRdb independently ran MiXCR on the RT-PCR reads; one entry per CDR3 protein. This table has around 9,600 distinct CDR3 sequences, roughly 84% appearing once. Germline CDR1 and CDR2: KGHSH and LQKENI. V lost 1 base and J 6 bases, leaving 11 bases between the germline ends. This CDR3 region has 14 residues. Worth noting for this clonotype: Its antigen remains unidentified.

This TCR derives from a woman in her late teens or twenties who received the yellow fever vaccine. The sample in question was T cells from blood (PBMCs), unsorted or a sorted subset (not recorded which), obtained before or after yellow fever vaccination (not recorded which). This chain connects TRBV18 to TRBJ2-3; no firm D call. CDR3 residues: CASSPRQGPDTQYF. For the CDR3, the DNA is TGTGCCAGCTCACCACGCCAAGGGCCTGATACGCAGTATTTT.